The clone carrying this TCR beta chain was seen more than once but under ten times. Its antigen is still unknown. This specimen comes from a study of T cell repertoires in aging, cancer and after chemotherapy. In the study overall: Donors were grouped into six age bands spanning 30 or younger through 70 or older. Patients with glioblastoma brain tumors were sampled before and after temozolomide-based therapy.

Study results and limitations: Age-matched healthy donors had significantly more diverse, less clonal blood TCR repertoires than untreated cancer patients.

CDR1 and CDR2 (germline): GTSNPN, SVGIG (reference sequence). This CDR3 is built from 13 residues. The V end was cut by 5 bases, the J end by 3 bases, with 13 bases between. Peripheral blood genomic DNA, not sorted cells or RNA, was the template. Rearranged V-D-J TRB sequences were amplified with a mixed TRB-A/B primer pool. One entry per CDR3 protein results from TCRdb running MiXCR on the multiplex PCR reads. Of fewer than 4,500 distinct CDR3 sequences in the sample, around two fifths were seen once. The source material was blood. This receptor was taken from a human donor with a solid tumor. The chain employs TRBV30 and TRBJ1-2; no clear D gene. The CDR3 DNA is TGTGCCTGGGATGCTGGGGTTGACTATGGCTACACCTTC. Encoded protein: CAWDAGVDYGYTF.